This T cell receptor beta chain comes out of a study of human T cells and chemical hapten exposure. A few counts support this clonotype. Its matching antigen is unknown. V trimming: 4 bases; J trimming: 4 bases; junction bases outside the gene matches: 3. CDR1 is SEHNR and CDR2 is FQNEAQ in the germline V gene (reference sequence). The CDR3 totals 14 residues. One entry per CDR3 protein, called by TCRdb with MiXCR from the RACE reads. The data show around 75,000 distinct CDR3 sequences, 12% seen once. Time point here: patch test 1, 2 weeks after DPC sensitization. The treatment denotes: therapeutic diphenylcyclopropenone sensitization with weekly scalp DPC. Study-wide findings and caveats: Significantly more large CDR3 similarity clusters were formed by expanded TCRs than by controls.

V gene TRBV7-9 combines with J gene TRBJ2-2, with 7 bases aligning to TRBD1. Specimen: whole blood, collected in connection with sensitization to the hapten diphenylcyclopropenone (DPC). The TCR originated in a woman aged 60-75 years with alopecia areata. Some clones in this sample may be carry-over from other donors' samples. CDR3 region: CASSSTGVTGELFF. CDR3 DNA: TGTGCCAGCAGCTCCACAGGGGTCACCGGGGAGCTGTTTTTT.